Sequencing of this T cell receptor (beta chain) was carried out in a study of T cell responses to AZD1222 COVID-19 vaccine. Study at large: It was second doses at about 4 or about 12 weeks that were pooled.

The ends were cut back, 6 bases at V and 0 bases at J, with 12 bases in the middle. CDR3 length: 15 amino acids. Looked up from germline, CDR1 is MNHEY and CDR2 is SVGAGI. TCRdb's copy holds only in-frame clones and misses some; the assay was immunoSEQ multiplex PCR. Among 99,000 or so clones listed, more than 85% were seen once. This chain connects TRBV6-5 to TRBJ2-1; maybe TRBD2 (6 bases). The clonotype was recovered from an adult in good health. The sequencing used peripheral blood, collected on day 0 of AZD1222 vaccination. DNA of the CDR3: TGTGCCAGCAGGCCCACTAGCCTCTCCTACAATGAGCAGTTCTTC. The encoded protein is CASRPTSLSYNEQFF.